This TCR beta chain appears in the sequencing data of a study of CD8+CD57+ T cells in acquired aplastic anemia. Study overall: The study obtained an average of about 3.2 ug of DNA from sorted CD4+ and CD8+ cells. Healthy-donor CD4+ cells averaged around 10 million reads. Study-wide findings and caveats: Controls did not differ significantly from patients in CD8+ Simpson's diversity. Patients and controls turned out to have roughly 29 CD8+ CDR3 sequences in common.

Both TCR beta VDJ combination and CDR3 sequence profiling were carried out. Genomic DNA was the template for this profiling. MiXCR, applied by TCRdb to the reads, yields one record per CDR3 protein. The sample shows 400,000 to 450,000 distinct CDR3 sequences, 55% to 70% of them seen only once. About this clonotype: Its cognate antigen is unknown.

The germline V and J ends were trimmed by 0 bases and 8 bases, with 13 bases remaining between them. The CDR3 covers 14 residues. The germline gives CDR1 DFQATT, CDR2 SNEGSKA (reference sequence). Sample: sorted CD4+, CD8+, or CD8+CD57+ T cells (not recorded which) from PBMCs. The gene calls are TRBV20-1 and TRBJ1-4; the D gene is possibly TRBD1 (5 bases). The sequence was collected from a human donor in good health, serving as a control. As DNA, the CDR3 is TGCAGTGCTAGAGATGGGGGGGGAGGAGAAAAACTGTTTTTT. Its translation is CSARDGGGGEKLFF.